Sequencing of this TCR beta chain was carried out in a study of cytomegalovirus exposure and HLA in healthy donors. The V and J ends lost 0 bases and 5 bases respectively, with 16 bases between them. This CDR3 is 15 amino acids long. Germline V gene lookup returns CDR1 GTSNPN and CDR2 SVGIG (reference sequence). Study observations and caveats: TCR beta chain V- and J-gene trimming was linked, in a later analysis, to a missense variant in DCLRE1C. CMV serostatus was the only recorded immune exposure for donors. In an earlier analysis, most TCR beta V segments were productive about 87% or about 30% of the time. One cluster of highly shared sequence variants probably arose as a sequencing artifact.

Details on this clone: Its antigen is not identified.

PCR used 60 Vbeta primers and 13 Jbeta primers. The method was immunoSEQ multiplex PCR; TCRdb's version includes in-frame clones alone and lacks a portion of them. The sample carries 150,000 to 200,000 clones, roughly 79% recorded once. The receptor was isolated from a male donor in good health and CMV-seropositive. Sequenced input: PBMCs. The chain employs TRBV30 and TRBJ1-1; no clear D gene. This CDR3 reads CAWSVPEGGVTEAFF. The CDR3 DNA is TGTGCCTGGAGTGTACCCGAGGGTGGTGTAACTGAAGCTTTCTTT.